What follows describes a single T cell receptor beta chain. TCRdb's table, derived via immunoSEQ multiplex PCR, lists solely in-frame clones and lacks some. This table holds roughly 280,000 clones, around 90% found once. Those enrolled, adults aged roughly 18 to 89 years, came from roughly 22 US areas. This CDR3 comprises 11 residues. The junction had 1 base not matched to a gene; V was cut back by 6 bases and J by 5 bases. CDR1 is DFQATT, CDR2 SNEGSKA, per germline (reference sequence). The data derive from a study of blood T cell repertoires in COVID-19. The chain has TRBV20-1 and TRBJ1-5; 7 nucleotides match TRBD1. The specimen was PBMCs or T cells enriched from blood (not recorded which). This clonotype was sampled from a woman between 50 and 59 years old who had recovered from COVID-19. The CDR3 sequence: CSAGGDQPQHF. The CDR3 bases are TGCAGTGCAGGGGGCGATCAGCCCCAGCATTTT.